This T cell receptor (beta chain) was sequenced for a study of blood T cell repertoires in COVID-19 (TCRdb year 2020). Broadly, across the study: The collaborator samples originated in the United States, Italy and Spain and spanned the acute and convalescent phases of COVID-19. The prospective study material was composed of cDNA or gDNA derived from T cells, B-cell-depleted T cells, or PBMCs. Where available, HLA class I and class II types were taken from metadata supplied by the sample provider and were not determined by assay-based typing. Deeply sampled blood TCRbeta repertoires from subjects exposed to, actively infected with, or recovered from COVID-19 were included in the dataset. The repertoires were released in a freely available public database meant as a resource for research on the immune response to SARS-CoV-2. The sample metadata nearly always contained a de-identified subject ID, COVID-19 status, age in years and sex. Samples were obtained from the ongoing ImmuneRACE study (first 160 participants) and from about 1,300 subjects provided by 6 global collaborators.

This clone was counted a single time. The antigen it recognizes is unknown. No much larger clone exists at a distance of one base, and base qualities are not known. TCRbeta CDR3 regions were amplified from genomic DNA by means of the immunoSEQ Assay, a bias-controlled multiplex PCR. Turning to the authors' computational methods: Within the assay, amplification of reference gene primers was used to estimate how many nucleated cells each sample contained. Sequence reads were collapsed and filtered to measure the absolute abundance of every unique TCRbeta CDR3 rearrangement. Productive Simpson clonality was computed per sample as the square root of Simpson's diversity index over productive rearrangements. The immuneACCESS repertoire file appears here via TCRdb, limited to in-frame rearrangements. These files lack a portion of the clones; in checked studies, under half of the deficit traces to unresolved V genes, and the cause of the others is not known. D and trimming come from the DNA, and the V and J calls and clone size come from that table. The sample table shows under 350,000 clones, and 80% to 90% are seen once. The ten largest clones take up approximately 9.9% of the sample.

Overall results and qualifications from the work: How much clinical and demographic metadata was included differed by source and by participant, and the metadata was provided uncurated.

Each collaborating institution followed its own protocols to collect whole blood in K2EDTA tubes. For TCRbeta analysis, collaborators shipped samples in one of three forms: frozen whole blood, isolated PBMCs, or DNA extracted from either of those sample types. Sequencing was performed on peripheral blood. The TCR sequence derives from a woman aged 65 to 85 with acute or convalescent COVID-19.

The CDR3 in this case is CASSLTSGASYNEQFF. In nucleotide form, the sequence is TGCGCCAGCAGCCTTACTAGCGGGGCATCATACAATGAGCAGTTCTTC. The receptor chain draws on TRBV4-1 and TRBJ2-1, with 10 bases aligning to TRBD2. The CDR3 holds 16 amino acids from the cysteine to the phenylalanine. Of the read, only the CDR3 DNA is kept; its 48 bases are in frame from base 1. Ends trimmed: V by 4 bases, J by 4 bases; bases unmatched to a gene: 7. CDR1 MGHRA and CDR2 YSYEKL are derived from the germline V gene.